This T cell receptor beta chain was profiled in a study of T-cell memory formation after mild COVID-19. This clonotype was detected many times. Trimming at V came to 4 bases and at J to 1 base, leaving 9 bases not matched to a gene. The CDR3 covers 16 residues. In germline, CDR1 is LGHDT, CDR2 YNNKEL (reference sequence). TCRdb re-derived calls from the 5' RACE reads in MiXCR, one entry per CDR3 protein. Among some 130,000 distinct CDR3 sequences listed, less than 6.5% were seen once. Sequencing input: PBMCs or a T cell subset sorted from them (not recorded which). The clonotype was recovered from an adult woman who had mild COVID-19 (a few samples of this study predate the infection). Cell type and time point are not known. The chain couples TRBV3-1 to TRBJ2-7, with 8 bases fitting TRBD2. CDR3 DNA: TGTGCCAGCAGCCCCTTCGGGACTAGGCCTTCCTACGAGCAGTACTTC. Protein sequence: CASSPFGTRPSYEQYF.